The 9 T cell receptor beta chains listed next were all sequenced from one sample in a study of response to subunit inactivated influenza vaccine. TCRdb reprocessed the RT-PCR reads with MiXCR, giving one entry per CDR3 protein. The sample carries about 520,000 distinct CDR3 sequences, 25% recorded once. This sample comprised CD4+ T cells sorted from PBMCs, obtained 5 days after vaccination. All receptors come from a man aged 50 to 60 who received an inactivated influenza vaccine.

V and J are TRBV20-1 and TRBJ2-3, with D unclear. From germline, CDR1 is DFQATT and CDR2 SNEGSKA (reference sequence). The CDR3 runs 13 residues. The DNA for the CDR3 is TGCAGCCGGAGCGCCCAAGTGTCGGATACGCAGTATTTT. As protein: CSRSAQVSDTQYF.

This clonotype was observed at least ten times. CDR3 in amino acids: CASSLDGYSTDTQYF. The CDR3, as DNA: TGCGCCAGCAGCTTGGACGGATATAGCACAGATACGCAGTATTTT. V usage is TRBV5-1 and J usage is TRBJ2-3; no clear D gene. The germline V and J ends were trimmed by 0 bases and 0 bases, with 8 bases remaining between them. Per the germline V gene, CDR1 is SGHRS and CDR2 is YFSETQ. This CDR3 spans 15 amino acids. The variable domain in full, with the rest retrieved from reference TRBV5-1 and TRBJ2-3, is KAGVTQTPRYLIKTRGQQVTLSCSPISGHRSVSWYQQTPGQGLQFLFEYFSETQRNKGNFPGRFSGRQFSNSRSEMNVSTLELGDSALYLCASSLDGYSTDTQYFGPGTRLTVL.

A few counts support this clonotype. This chain uses TRBV12-3 or TRBV12-4 with TRBJ2-3; D gene ambiguous. Trimming shortened V by 6 bases and J by 4 bases, and 5 bases separated the two germline ends. The CDR3 loop spans 11 amino acids. Here the CDR3 reads CASRLADTQYF. The CDR3 DNA is TGTGCCAGCAGACTCGCAGATACGCAGTATTTT.

J is TRBJ1-2 and V is TRBV5-1, with 7 bases that match TRBD1. V lost 4 bases and J lost 8; bases outside the gene matches: 8. The V gene's germline CDR1 is SGHRS and CDR2 YFSETQ. CDR3 length: 13 amino acids. Written as DNA, the CDR3 is TGCGCCAGCAGCCCGGGACAGAGCTTCGGCTACACCTTC. Its translation is CASSPGQSFGYTF.

This clonotype was seen more than once but under ten times. The chain combines TRBV5-1 with TRBJ2-3; TRBD2 agrees at 7 bases. V shed 6 bases, J shed 0 bases, and the junction held 4 bases outside the gene matches. CDR1 SGHRS and CDR2 YFSETQ come from the germline V gene. The CDR3 is 14 amino acids. The CDR3 DNA reads TGCGCCAGCAACAGCGGGGCTAGCACAGATACGCAGTATTTT. Translation gives CASNSGASTDTQYF.

V is TRBV6-1 and J is TRBJ2-7; possible D gene TRBD2, 6 bases. The V gene lost 6 bases and the J gene lost 1 base, with 13 bases spanning the gap. Germline V lookup: CDR1 MNHNS, CDR2 SASEGT. The CDR3 has 14 residues. In DNA, the CDR3 is TGTGCCAGCAGACGACTAGACCGATCCTACGAGCAGTACTTC. It specifies CASRRLDRSYEQYF.

CDR3 coding DNA: TGCGCCAGCAGCCCCCAGACTATTAAGACCGGGGAGCTGTTTTTT. It is translated as CASSPQTIKTGELFF. The chain combines TRBV4-3 with TRBJ2-2; perhaps TRBD2 as D (5 bases). The CDR3 totals 15 residues. Germline V CDR1 and CDR2: LGHNA, YSLEER. V gave up 4 bases and J gave up 5 bases, with 14 bases separating them.

The CDR3 coding sequence is TGCAGTGCTAGAGATTTTATCCGGGGCTCACCCCTCCACTTT. Protein product: CSARDFIRGSPLHF. The rearrangement links TRBV20-1 to TRBJ1-6, with a weak D call TRBD1 (5 bases). This CDR3 comprises 14 residues. With 0 bases removed from V and 10 bases from J, the gap between germline ends came to 13 bases. Germline V lookup: CDR1 DFQATT, CDR2 SNEGSKA (reference sequence).

This clonotype was seen many times. The J gene is TRBJ1-1, the V gene TRBV20-1; tentative D call: TRBD1 (6 bases). Trimming stripped 3 bases from V and 1 base from J, with 6 bases between. This CDR3 has 12 amino acids. The germline CDR1 and CDR2 sequences are DFQATT and SNEGSKA (reference sequence). The CDR3 nucleotides read TGCAGTGCTAGGACAGGGAACACTGAAGCTTTCTTT. Its translation is CSARTGNTEAFF.